The 11 T cell receptor beta chains below come from one sample, sequenced in a study of blood T cell repertoires in COVID-19. The repertoire was sequenced with immunoSEQ multiplex PCR; TCRdb's copy has only in-frame clones and lacks some. The sample contains around 270,000 clones, around 84% of which appear only once. Sample: peripheral blood. These receptors were taken from a man in his 60s with acute or convalescent COVID-19.

This chain links TRBV27 with TRBJ1-1; 9 positions match TRBD1. Germline V gene data show CDR1 as MNHEY and CDR2 as SMNVEV (reference sequence). The CDR3 is made up of 17 amino acids. J lost 5 bases, V lost 2 bases, and 12 bases had no gene match. CDR3 nucleotide sequence: TGTGCCAGCAGTTTACCCCCAGGGACAGGGTTTACGACTGAAGCTTTCTTT. Translated: CASSLPPGTGFTTEAFF.

This sequence joins TRBV7-9 and TRBJ2-7, with 8 bases aligning to TRBD1. CDR3 length: 14 residues. CDR1 and CDR2 (germline): SEHNR, FQNEAQ (reference sequence). V gave up 2 bases and J gave up 9 bases; unmatched junction bases: 9. The CDR3 coding sequence is TGTGCCAGCAGCTTATCGATCAGGGGGCAGGGGCAGTACTTC. Its translation is CASSLSIRGQGQYF. The full variable domain, its missing parts supplied by reference TRBV7-9 and TRBJ2-7, is DTGVSQNPRHKITKRGQNVTFRCDPISEHNRLYWYRQTLGQGPEFLTYFQNEAQLEKSRLLSDRFSAERPKGSFSTLEIQRTEQGDSAMYLCASSLSIRGQGQYFGPGTRLTVT.

Here the CDR3 reads CASSQEYKDSSSGANVLTF. In DNA, the CDR3 is TGTGCCAGCAGCCAAGAGTATAAAGATTCGAGCTCTGGGGCCAACGTCCTGACTTTC. This chain joins TRBV3-1 (or the pseudogene TRBV3-2) and TRBJ2-6; D is unresolved. Trimming cost V 0 bases and J 0 bases, with 15 bases left between them. CDR3 length: 19 amino acids. Per germline, CDR1 LGHDT and CDR2 YNNKEL (reference sequence).

This clone came up a few times. The chain recombines TRBV9 with TRBJ2-3, with TRBD2 matching 8 bases. The CDR3 has 16 residues. Losses at the gene ends were 0 bases for V and 1 base for J; bases not matched to a gene: 4. CDR1 SGDLS and CDR2 YYNGEE come from the germline V gene. The CDR3 DNA reads as TGTGCCAGCAGCGTAGAGGTGACTAGCGGCACAGATACGCAGTATTTT. Translating gives CASSVEVTSGTDTQYF.

V gene TRBV6-2 or TRBV6-3 combines with J gene TRBJ1-5, with D possibly TRBD1 on 5 matching bases. Germline V CDR1 and CDR2: MNHEY, SVGEGT. Trimming left V 5 bases short and J 2 bases short, with 13 bases between. The CDR3 is made up of 15 amino acids. The CDR3 bases are TGTGCCAGCAGTAACGGGGGTAGTGGCAATCAGCCCCAGCATTTT. It specifies CASSNGGSGNQPQHF.

The chain recombines TRBV7-9 with TRBJ2-3; 13 positions agree with TRBD2. Germline trimming cut 8 bases from V and 1 base from J; bases unmatched to any gene: 6. Germline V gives CDR1 SEHNR, CDR2 FQNEAQ (reference sequence). The CDR3 covers 16 residues. CDR3 region: CASRTSGGAGTDTQYF. The CDR3 DNA is TGTGCCAGCCGAACTAGCGGGGGGGCCGGCACAGATACGCAGTATTTT.

The chain uses TRBV6-5 and TRBJ2-1; D may be TRBD2 (6 bases). CDR1 and CDR2 (germline): MNHEY, SVGAGI. With 2 bases removed from V and 3 bases from J, the gap between germline ends came to 8 bases. The CDR3 runs to 14 residues. CDR3 bases: TGTGCCAGCAGTTACCCGGGGGTCTACAATGAGCAGTTCTTC. The encoded protein is CASSYPGVYNEQFF.

The gene calls are TRBV3-1 (or the pseudogene TRBV3-2) and TRBJ1-2, with D perhaps TRBD1 (6 bases). The CDR3 has 16 residues. Trimming took 4 bases from V and 4 from J, leaving 19 bases between them. Germline CDR1 and CDR2: LGHDT and YNNKEL (reference sequence). CDR3 amino acids: CASSPMGASPGYGYTF. The CDR3 DNA reads TGTGCCAGCAGCCCCATGGGGGCGTCTCCTGGCTATGGCTACACCTTC.

The CDR3 DNA follows: TGTGCCAGCAGCCAAGCGGGCCTCGGCTACGAGCAGTACTTC. Protein: CASSQAGLGYEQYF. The chain links TRBV11-2 to TRBJ2-7; TRBD2 might be the D (6 bases). The length of the CDR3 is 14 residues. The V gene lost 5 bases and the J gene lost 3 bases, with 14 bases spanning the gap. Germline values: CDR1 SGHAT, CDR2 FQNNGV.

The chain is built from TRBV19 and TRBJ2-1; 10 bases fit TRBD1. Per germline, CDR1 LNHDA and CDR2 SQIVND (reference sequence). There are 15 residues in the CDR3. Trimming took 5 bases from V and 7 from J; bases not matched to a gene: 8. The CDR3 loop is CASSSRDRGTNEQFF. The CDR3 nucleotides read TGTGCCAGTAGTTCTCGGGACAGGGGAACGAATGAGCAGTTCTTC.

V usage is TRBV7-8 and J usage is TRBJ1-5; D is perhaps TRBD1 (5 bases). The CDR3 covers 17 residues. The V gene's germline CDR1 is SGHVS and CDR2 FQNEAQ. Deletions cut 1 base from V and 2 bases from J, with 15 bases between. This chain's CDR3 is CASSLEGRFSGNQPQHF. The CDR3 DNA sequence: TGTGCCAGCAGCTTAGAGGGGCGGTTCTCTGGCAATCAGCCCCAGCATTTT.